This TCR beta chain was documented in a study of lymphopenia after photon versus proton radiotherapy. Overall study results and limits: Only patients who died were analyzed for survival; proton advantage is unproven. Proton therapy kept repertoires fairly stable, unlike photons, which gained effector/memory cells. Post-nadir TCR diversity decline inversely tracked overall survival among those who died. After lymphocyte nadir, photon-treated repertoires showed oligoclonal expansion, especially CD8+ Temra.

The junction had 10 bases not matched to a gene; V was cut back by 6 bases and J by 3 bases. The germline V gene has CDR1 MNHEY and CDR2 SVGAGI. The CDR3 consists of 15 residues. Note on this clone: What it binds is not known.

Here immunoSEQ multiplex PCR was the method, and the copy in TCRdb shows in-frame clones only, minus some. The repertoire has about 70,000 clones, roughly 92% of them found once; the top ten carry 2.2%. V and J are TRBV6-5 and TRBJ2-7; TRBD1 matches 8 bases. Sequenced material: peripheral blood, taken from a patient treated with photon-based radiotherapy. This clonotype was sampled from a woman aged 40 to 50 with cholangiocarcinoma. The CDR3 sequence: CASRGKQTGDYEQYF. CDR3 bases: TGTGCCAGCAGGGGAAAACAGACAGGGGACTACGAGCAGTACTTC.